A selection of T cell receptor beta chains follows, all from one sample in a study of blood T cell repertoires in COVID-19. TCRdb's table, derived via immunoSEQ multiplex PCR, lists solely in-frame clones and lacks some. Among about 140,000 clones listed, about 72% were seen once. The source material was peripheral blood. These receptors were collected from a man in his fifties or sixties who had recovered from COVID-19. The CDR3 runs from the conserved cysteine through the conserved F or W. The D gene is left open where the match is weak. For some rows the clone size is stated as once, few or many, or as a class when expanded; others skip it.

CDR3	DNA	V	D	size	J
CASSLGDRARYGYTF	TGTGCCAGCAGCTTAGGGGACAGAGCTCGATATGGCTACACCTTC	TRBV7-2	TRBD1	few	TRBJ1-2
CASSQALAGVNIQYF	TGCGCCAGCAGCCAGGCACTAGCGGGGGTAAACATTCAGTACTTC	TRBV4-3	TRBD2	NA	TRBJ2-4
CASSFAPGQPRPRANVLTF	TGTGCCAGCAGCTTCGCTCCCGGACAGCCGCGTCCTAGGGCCAACGTCCTGACTTTC	TRBV11-2	NA	once	TRBJ2-6
CAISESQGYGYTF	TGTGCCATCAGTGAGTCACAGGGATATGGCTACACCTTC	TRBV10-3	NA	NA	TRBJ1-2
CASAGTGGDVDTQYF	TGTGCCAGCGCTGGGACAGGGGGCGATGTGGATACGCAGTATTTT	TRBV2	TRBD1	NA	TRBJ2-3
CASSLDGGTGELFF	TGCGCCAGCAGCCTGGACGGCGGCACCGGGGAGCTGTTTTTT	TRBV5-1	NA	NA	TRBJ2-2
CASSQQENYEQYF	TGTGCCAGCTCCCAACAGGAGAACTACGAGCAGTACTTC	TRBV18	NA	NA	TRBJ2-7
CASSRTSGNTGELFF	TGTGCCAGCAGCCGCACTAGCGGGAACACCGGGGAGCTGTTTTTT	TRBV7-9	TRBD2	NA	TRBJ2-2
CASSSELAVNNEQFF	TGCGCCAGCAGCTCCGAACTAGCGGTGAACAATGAGCAGTTCTTC	TRBV5-1	TRBD2	NA	TRBJ2-1
CASSPTSGVVDTQYF	TGTGCCAGCAGCCCGACTAGCGGGGTGGTAGATACGCAGTATTTT	TRBV7-9	TRBD2	many	TRBJ2-3
CASSLASGNTGELFF	TGTGCCAGCAGCTTAGCTAGCGGGAACACCGGGGAGCTGTTTTTT	TRBV7-2	NA	NA	TRBJ2-2
CASGRGLYGYTF	TGTGCCAGTGGGAGGGGCCTCTATGGCTACACCTTC	TRBV28	NA	NA	TRBJ1-2
CASSSERNTEAFF	TGTGCCAGCAGCTCTGAGAGGAACACTGAAGCTTTCTTT	TRBV11-3	NA	NA	TRBJ1-1
CASSQQGHPNYGYTF	TGCGCCAGCAGTCAACAGGGCCACCCTAACTATGGCTACACCTTC	TRBV23-1	NA	NA	TRBJ1-2
CASSLAASGGQDEQFF	TGTGCCAGCAGCTTAGCTGCCAGCGGGGGGCAGGACGAGCAGTTCTTC	TRBV7-2	TRBD2	NA	TRBJ2-1
CASSLSLAASTDTQYF	TGTGCCAGCAGCTTATCCTTAGCGGCATCCACAGATACGCAGTATTTT	TRBV7-2	NA	NA	TRBJ2-3
CASSQVGRVGKLFF	TGCGCCAGCAGCCAAGTCGGCAGGGTCGGAAAACTGTTTTTT	TRBV4-3	NA	NA	TRBJ1-4
CASSQTSGSTDTQYF	TGTGCCAGCAGCCAAACTAGCGGGAGTACAGATACGCAGTATTTT	TRBV3-1/TRBV3-2	TRBD2	NA	TRBJ2-3
CATSRDKGVGAFF	TGTGCCACCAGCAGAGATAAAGGGGTGGGAGCTTTCTTT	TRBV15	NA	NA	TRBJ1-1
CASSLNGQGTDTQYF	TGTGCCAGCAGCTTAAATGGACAGGGCACAGATACGCAGTATTTT	TRBV7-2	TRBD1	NA	TRBJ2-3
CASSKGPGVEETQYF	TGTGCCAGTAGTAAGGGCCCAGGGGTGGAGGAGACCCAGTACTTC	TRBV19	NA	NA	TRBJ2-5
CASSQDWGEMSYNEQFF	TGCGCCAGCAGCCAAGATTGGGGGGAGATGTCCTACAATGAGCAGTTCTTC	TRBV4-3	NA	NA	TRBJ2-1
CASSLGRIGGSSPLHF	TGTGCCAGCAGCTTAGGAAGGATAGGGGGAAGTTCACCCCTCCACTTT	TRBV11-2	NA	NA	TRBJ1-6
CASSLVAGVHYNEQFF	TGTGCCAGCTCACTCGTCGCCGGAGTGCACTACAATGAGCAGTTCTTC	TRBV18	NA	NA	TRBJ2-1
CASSAGEGAPPDTQYF	TGTGCCAGCAGCGCCGGAGAGGGAGCTCCCCCAGATACGCAGTATTTT	TRBV9	NA	NA	TRBJ2-3
CASSLDRATEAFF	TGTGCCAGCAGCTTAGACAGGGCCACTGAAGCTTTCTTT	TRBV7-8	NA	NA	TRBJ1-1
CASSLDRGLFNTGELFF	TGTGCCAGCAGCTTAGATAGAGGACTCTTTAACACCGGGGAGCTGTTTTTT	TRBV11-2	NA	few	TRBJ2-2
CASSGQDPTGQPQHF	TGTGCCAGCAGTGGACAGGACCCGACGGGACAGCCCCAGCATTTT	TRBV2	NA	NA	TRBJ1-5
CASSPRTSQETQYF	TGTGCCAGCAGCCCTCGGACTTCGCAAGAGACCCAGTACTTC	TRBV6-6	NA	NA	TRBJ2-5
CASSPGVAGGRTDTQYF	TGTGCCAGCAGCCCCGGGGTAGCGGGGGGACGCACAGATACGCAGTATTTT	TRBV7-6	TRBD2	NA	TRBJ2-3
CASSQLGQGHYGYTF	TGTGCCAGCAGCCAATTAGGCCAGGGTCACTATGGCTACACCTTC	TRBV4-2	NA	NA	TRBJ1-2
CASSSRDRGFAEAFF	TGTGCCAGCAGCTCCCGGGACAGGGGGTTTGCTGAAGCTTTCTTT	TRBV11-2	TRBD1	NA	TRBJ1-1
CASRPLPGNTYEQYF	TGTGCCAGCAGGCCCCTCCCGGGGAACACCTACGAGCAGTACTTC	TRBV27	NA	NA	TRBJ2-7
CASRARSILWGQGDFKWADTQYF	TGCGCCAGCAGGGCGCGAAGTATTTTGTGGGGACAGGGGGATTTTAAGTGGGCAGATACGCAGTATTTT	TRBV23-1	TRBD1	once	TRBJ2-3
CASSQDSPRTQYF	TGCGCCAGCAGCCAAGATAGCCCCCGTACGCAGTATTTT	TRBV4-1	NA	NA	TRBJ2-3
CATSTSQGLGNQPQHF	TGTGCCACCAGTACTTCCCAGGGGTTGGGCAATCAGCCCCAGCATTTT	TRBV24-1	NA	many	TRBJ1-5
CASSIRGGNQPQHF	TGTGCCAGTAGTATCAGGGGGGGCAATCAGCCCCAGCATTTT	TRBV19	TRBD1	NA	TRBJ1-5
CAWSLTYEQYF	TGTGCCTGGAGCCTTACCTACGAGCAGTACTTC	TRBV30	NA	NA	TRBJ2-7
CASSKGTGYGYTF	TGTGCCAGCAGCAAAGGGACAGGCTATGGCTACACCTTC	TRBV2	TRBD1	NA	TRBJ1-2
CASSLGGDQPQHF	TGCGCCAGCAGCTTGGGGGGAGATCAGCCCCAGCATTTT	TRBV5-1	NA	NA	TRBJ1-5
CATVSSGGPNNEQFF	TGTGCCACAGTTTCTAGCGGGGGGCCAAACAATGAGCAGTTCTTC	TRBV7-2	TRBD2	once	TRBJ2-1
CASSRPAGYEKLFF	TGCGCCAGCAGTCGTCCGGCAGGGTATGAAAAACTGTTTTTT	TRBV4-1	NA	NA	TRBJ1-4
CASKGGGTQETQYF	TGTGCCAGTAAAGGAGGAGGGACCCAAGAGACCCAGTACTTC	TRBV19	NA	NA	TRBJ2-5
CASSVAGVAANIQYF	TGTGCCAGCAGCGTAGCGGGAGTCGCGGCAAACATTCAGTACTTC	TRBV9	NA	NA	TRBJ2-4
CASSLARARWSPNSPLHF	TGTGCCAGCAGCTTAGCGAGGGCCAGGTGGTCTCCTAATTCACCCCTCCACTTT	TRBV7-8	NA	NA	TRBJ1-6
CASSFYGRNYEQYF	TGCGCCAGCAGCTTTTACGGGAGGAACTACGAGCAGTACTTC	TRBV5-1	TRBD2	NA	TRBJ2-7
CASTYVGAGELFF	TGTGCCAGCACTTACGTGGGCGCCGGGGAGCTGTTTTTT	TRBV3-1/TRBV3-2	NA	few	TRBJ2-2
CASSSLASGNTIYF	TGTGCCAGCAGCTCCCTAGCCTCTGGAAACACCATATATTTT	TRBV7-9	NA	NA	TRBJ1-3
CASSQDRGGAFF	TGTGCCAGCAGCCAAGATCGAGGGGGAGCTTTCTTT	TRBV3-1/TRBV3-2	NA	once	TRBJ1-1